This T cell receptor beta chain is drawn from a study of control samples from healthy donors and cancer patients. Assay: immunoSEQ multiplex PCR; the TCRdb copy retains only in-frame clones and omits some. The sample has about 86,000 clones; more than 80% are singletons. Looked up from germline, CDR1 is MNHNS and CDR2 is SASEGT. The CDR3 contains 13 residues. V was trimmed by 2 bases and J by 0 bases, leaving 4 bases between them. As for this clone: This same CDR3 is encoded by further DNA sequences in the sample.

The chain uses TRBV6-1 and TRBJ1-1; D is ambiguous. Sequencing used blood. The source is a woman aged 25 to 39 in good health. In nucleotides, the CDR3 is TGTGCCAGCAGTGAAAATCTGAACACTGAAGCTTTCTTT. This sequence encodes CASSENLNTEAFF.